Following are 9 T cell receptor beta chains from one sample sequenced in a study of T cell responses to AZD1222 COVID-19 vaccine. Sequencing used immunoSEQ multiplex PCR; TCRdb keeps in-frame clones, though not all of them. This table has about 120,000 clones, 70% to 90% appearing once. The sample was peripheral blood, taken on day 0 of AZD1222 vaccination. Every receptor here comes from an adult in good health.

This clone was observed a single time. As DNA, the CDR3 is TGTGCCAGCAGCCACCTAGGGTCCGAAGAGACCCAGTACTTC. This translates into CASSHLGSEETQYF. V usage is TRBV3-1 (or the pseudogene TRBV3-2) and J usage is TRBJ2-5, with D hard to call. V was shortened by 3 bases and J by 3 bases, with 11 bases between the two germline ends. The germline gives CDR1 LGHDT, CDR2 YNNKEL (reference sequence). The CDR3 runs to 14 residues.

This clone is medium-sized by share. V gene TRBV24-1 combines with J gene TRBJ2-5, with 9 positions matching TRBD1. Per the germline V gene, CDR1 is KGHDR and CDR2 is SFDVKD. V trimming: 3 bases; J trimming: 2 bases; junction bases outside the gene matches: 9. The CDR3 totals 17 residues. The CDR3 protein is CATSDPSRGQGQETQYF. The CDR3 DNA reads as TGTGCCACCAGTGATCCCTCACGGGGACAGGGTCAAGAGACCCAGTACTTC.

The chain joins TRBV6-1 to TRBJ1-3; D is uncertain. Per the germline V gene, CDR1 is MNHNS and CDR2 is SASEGT. The CDR3 length is 14 residues. Trimming pared 3 bases from V and 4 bases from J, leaving 10 bases between. The CDR3 reads CASSEVGSGNTIYF. DNA of the CDR3: TGTGCCAGCAGTGAGGTGGGGTCAGGAAACACCATATATTTT.

The chain's CDR3 is CASSLSTGNTEAFF. Here the CDR3 DNA reads TGTGCCAGCAGTTTATCAACAGGGAACACTGAAGCTTTCTTT. The chain has TRBV27 and TRBJ1-1, with D perhaps TRBD1 (5 bases). With 0 bases removed from V and 1 base from J, the gap between germline ends came to 6 bases. The germline V gene encodes CDR1 MNHEY and CDR2 SMNVEV (reference sequence). CDR3 size: 14 residues.

This clone has just a few counts. The chain combines TRBV7-3 with TRBJ2-3; the D call may be TRBD1 or TRBD2 (5 bases each). The V and J ends lost 5 bases and 2 bases respectively, with 11 bases between them. Germline CDR1 and CDR2: SGHTA and FQGTGA. This CDR3 region has 14 residues. The chain's CDR3 is CASSPGTHTDTQYF. CDR3 DNA sequence: TGTGCCAGCAGCCCAGGGACCCACACAGATACGCAGTATTTT.

This clone occurred a few times. V usage is TRBV10-1 and J usage is TRBJ2-5; D perhaps matches TRBD2 (6 bases). Per germline, CDR1 WNHNN and CDR2 SYGVQD (reference sequence). This CDR3 is built from 14 residues. V gave up 6 bases and J gave up 5 bases, with 16 bases separating them. The CDR3 bases are TGCGCCAGCAGCGCCGGGACTGCTCGGGAGACCCAGTACTTC. This gives the protein CASSAGTARETQYF.

This chain joins TRBV3-1 (or the pseudogene TRBV3-2) and TRBJ1-5; D may be TRBD1 (6 bases). The CDR3 runs to 13 residues. The V end was cut by 3 bases, the J end by 7 bases, with 10 bases between. Germline CDR1 is LGHDT and CDR2 is YNNKEL (reference sequence). DNA for the CDR3: TGTGCCAGCAGCCAGAGGGGGGGACAGCCCCAGCATTTT. Encoded protein: CASSQRGGQPQHF.

Comments on this clone: One end of the junction varies from germline; a read error may be responsible. V gene TRBV7-7 combines with J gene TRBJ1-5; TRBD1 might be the D (5 bases). CDR3 length equals 13 residues. Germline values: CDR1 SSHAT, CDR2 FNYEAQ (reference sequence). CDR3 sequence: CASSLTETQPQHF. The DNA for the CDR3 is TGTGCTAGCAGCTTGACAGAGACCCAACCCCAGCATTTT.

The chain recombines TRBV28 with TRBJ2-1, with D perhaps matching TRBD1 or TRBD2 (5 bases each). There are 18 residues in the CDR3. The V end was cut by 3 bases, the J end by 1 base, with 19 bases between. The V gene's germline CDR1 is MDHEN and CDR2 SYDVKM. CDR3 region: CASSFSTPGLGSYNEQFF. The DNA for the CDR3 is TGTGCCAGCAGTTTTTCCACCCCGGGGCTGGGTTCCTACAATGAGCAGTTCTTC.